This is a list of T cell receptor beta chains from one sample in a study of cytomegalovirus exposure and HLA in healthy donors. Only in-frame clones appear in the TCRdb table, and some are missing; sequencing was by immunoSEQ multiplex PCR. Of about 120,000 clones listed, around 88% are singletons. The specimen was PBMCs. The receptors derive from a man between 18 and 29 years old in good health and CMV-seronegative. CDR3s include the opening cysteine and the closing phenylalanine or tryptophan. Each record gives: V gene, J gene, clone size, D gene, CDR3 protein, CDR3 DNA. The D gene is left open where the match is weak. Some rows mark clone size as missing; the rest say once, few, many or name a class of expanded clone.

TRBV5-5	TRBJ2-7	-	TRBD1	CASSQGGPGQHSYEQYF	TGTGCCAGCAGCCAAGGTGGCCCGGGACAGCACAGCTACGAGCAGTACTTC
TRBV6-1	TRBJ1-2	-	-	CASSELGLPIGYTF	TGTGCCAGCAGTGAATTAGGACTACCGATTGGCTACACCTTC
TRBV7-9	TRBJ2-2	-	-	CASSLSPGELFF	TGTGCCAGCAGCTTGTCTCCCGGGGAGCTGTTTTTT
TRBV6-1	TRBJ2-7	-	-	CASSDGTLLFSYEQYF	TGTGCCAGCAGTGATGGGACTCTTCTATTCTCCTACGAGCAGTACTTC
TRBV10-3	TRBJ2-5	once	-	CAISESMRLGETQYF	TGTGCCATCAGTGAGTCGATGAGACTTGGAGAGACCCAGTACTTC
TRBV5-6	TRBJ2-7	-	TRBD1	CASSEAGQGNYEQYF	TGTGCCAGCAGCGAGGCGGGACAGGGGAACTACGAGCAGTACTTC
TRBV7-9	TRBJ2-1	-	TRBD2	CASSLPLAGVASHEQFF	TGTGCCAGCAGCTTACCCCTAGCGGGAGTAGCGAGTCATGAGCAGTTCTTC
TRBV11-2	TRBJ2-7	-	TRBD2	CASTQGAGFDEQYF	TGTGCCAGCACCCAGGGAGCGGGGTTCGACGAGCAGTACTTC
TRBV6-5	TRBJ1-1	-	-	CASRIGGWRDTEAFF	TGTGCCAGCAGAATTGGGGGGTGGAGGGACACTGAAGCTTTCTTT
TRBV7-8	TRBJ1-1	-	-	CASSPIGQREAFF	TGTGCCAGCAGCCCCATCGGACAGCGTGAAGCTTTCTTT
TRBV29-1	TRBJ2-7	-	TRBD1	CSVDKSGTGGVQYF	TGCAGCGTGGACAAATCCGGGACAGGGGGCGTGCAGTACTTC
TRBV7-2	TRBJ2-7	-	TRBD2	CASSLTSQWESYEQYF	TGTGCCAGCAGCTTGACTAGCCAGTGGGAGTCCTACGAGCAGTACTTC
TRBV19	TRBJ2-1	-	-	CASSLEAGKEQFF	TGTGCCAGTAGTCTTGAGGCAGGGAAAGAGCAGTTCTTC
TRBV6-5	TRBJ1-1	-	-	CASSRDMNTEAFF	TGTGCCAGCAGCCGGGATATGAACACTGAAGCTTTCTTT